These 20 T cell receptor beta chains were all obtained from the same sample, sequenced in a study of graft-versus-host responses after intestinal transplantation. These receptors have no identified antigens. Some clones are missing from TCRdb's copy, which holds only in-frame ones; the method was immunoSEQ multiplex PCR. The sample shows 50,000 to 60,000 clones, around nine tenths of them seen only once. Material: unstimulated CD4+ T cells sorted from spleen or lymph node cells, obtained before transplant. The source is a human donor who was the organ donor for an intestinal transplant.

This chain joins TRBV10-3 and TRBJ1-2; 9 nucleotides agree with TRBD1. V lost 3 bases to trimming and J lost 5 bases; unmatched junction nucleotides: 4. The CDR3 has 14 amino acids. Germline V lookup: CDR1 ENHRY, CDR2 SYGVKD. This chain's CDR3 is CAISEGDREYGYTF. The DNA for the CDR3 is TGTGCCATCAGTGAAGGGGACAGGGAGTATGGCTACACCTTC.

The chain recombines TRBV6-5 with TRBJ2-5; D ambiguous. Trimming left V 8 bases short and J 1 base short, with 11 bases between. Germline CDR1 is MNHEY and CDR2 is SVGAGI. The CDR3 spans 13 residues. This CDR3 is CASRGYSQETQYF. CDR3 DNA sequence: TGTGCCAGCCGAGGATACAGCCAAGAGACCCAGTACTTC.

This chain connects TRBV19 to TRBJ2-2, with TRBD2 matching over 8 bases. Germline CDR1 reads LNHDA; CDR2 reads SQIVND (reference sequence). The J segment lost 0 bases and the V segment lost 6 bases, leaving 3 bases of the junction unmatched. This CDR3 region has 15 residues. CDR3 nucleotides: TGTGCCAGTAGGCGGGGGGCGGCGAACACCGGGGAGCTGTTTTTT. It specifies CASRRGAANTGELFF. The entire variable domain, with the rest obtained from reference TRBV19 and TRBJ2-2, is as follows: DGGITQSPKYLFRKEGQNVTLSCEQNLNHDAMYWYRQDPGQGLRLIYYSQIVNDFQKGDIAEGYSVSREKKESFPLTVTSAQKNPTAFYLCASRRGAANTGELFFGEGSRLTVL.

This chain connects TRBV18 to TRBJ1-1; no firm D call. V was shortened by 5 bases and J by 0 bases, with 7 bases between the two germline ends. The germline V gene encodes CDR1 KGHSH and CDR2 LQKENI. The CDR3 contains 13 residues. CDR3 sequence (DNA): TGTGCCAGCTCATCTAGATTGAACACTGAAGCTTTCTTT. Its protein product is CASSSRLNTEAFF.

V usage is TRBV28 and J usage is TRBJ2-7; 7 bases are shared with TRBD1. V lost 5 bases to trimming and J lost 6 bases; unmatched junction nucleotides: 1. This CDR3 is built from 11 residues. Germline V gene lookup returns CDR1 MDHEN and CDR2 SYDVKM. The CDR3 DNA is TGTGCCAGCAGTGGGACAGCCGAGCAGTACTTC. This encodes CASSGTAEQYF.

The gene calls are TRBV6-1 and TRBJ1-5; D remains ambiguous. The germline CDR1 and CDR2 sequences are MNHNS and SASEGT. Deletions cut 6 bases from V and 1 base from J, with 4 bases between. The CDR3 contains 12 residues. The CDR3 here is CASRDSNQPQHF. Written as DNA, the CDR3 is TGTGCCAGCAGGGACAGCAATCAGCCCCAGCATTTT.

The chain has TRBV25-1 and TRBJ2-5; D is undetermined. V was clipped by 2 bases and J by 5 bases, with 3 bases between them. Germline CDR1 and CDR2: MGHDK and SYGVNS. This CDR3 region has 11 residues. The CDR3: CASSEGETQYF. The CDR3 DNA reads as TGTGCCAGCAGTGAAGGGGAGACCCAGTACTTC. Full variable domain (rest looked up from reference TRBV25-1 and TRBJ2-5): EADIYQTPRYLVIGTGKKITLECSQTMGHDKMYWYQQDPGMELHLIHYSYGVNSTEKGDLSSESTVSRIRTEHFPLTLESARPSHTSQYLCASSEGETQYFGPGTRLLVL.

The V call is TRBV29-1, the J call TRBJ2-3; 8 positions match TRBD1. V gave up 3 bases and J gave up 14 bases; unmatched junction bases: 4. Germline V gives CDR1 SQVTM, CDR2 ANQGSEA. The CDR3 totals 10 residues. This CDR3 is CSVDRGRLYF. CDR3 coding DNA: TGCAGCGTTGACAGGGGGCGTTTGTATTTT.

This clone occurred a few times. The rearrangement links TRBV7-9 to TRBJ2-7; a possible D gene is TRBD2 (6 bases). Germline V gives CDR1 SEHNR, CDR2 FQNEAQ (reference sequence). CDR3 length equals 15 residues. The V end was cut by 0 bases, the J end by 3 bases, with 12 bases between. The CDR3 loop is CASSLALEGNYEQYF. CDR3 DNA: TGTGCCAGCAGCTTAGCCTTGGAGGGTAACTACGAGCAGTACTTC.

The chain combines TRBV5-1 with TRBJ2-5; 11 bases fit TRBD2. The CDR3 length is 16 residues. Losses at the gene ends were 5 bases for V and 1 base for J; bases not matched to a gene: 7. CDR1 and CDR2 from the germline V gene are SGHRS and YFSETQ. CDR3 coding DNA: TGCGCCAGCAGGACCGGGACTAGCGGCCTCCAAGAGACCCAGTACTTC. Translation: CASRTGTSGLQETQYF. Using reference TRBV5-1 and TRBJ2-5 for the parts outside the CDR3, the full variable domain is KAGVTQTPRYLIKTRGQQVTLSCSPISGHRSVSWYQQTPGQGLQFLFEYFSETQRNKGNFPGRFSGRQFSNSRSEMNVSTLELGDSALYLCASRTGTSGLQETQYFGPGTRLLVL.

The CDR3 nucleotides read TGTGCCAGCTCGCAGAACGGCGGCGGGGAGCTGTTTTTT. Its protein product is CASSQNGGGELFF. V is TRBV18 and J is TRBJ2-2; D call uncertain. Germline CDR1 and CDR2: KGHSH and LQKENI. Trimming removed 6 bases at V and 7 bases at J, with 12 bases between. The length of the CDR3 is 13 residues.

This rearrangement joins TRBV6-1 to TRBJ1-2; TRBD1 might be the D (5 bases). Per the germline V gene, CDR1 is MNHNS and CDR2 is SASEGT. The V gene lost 0 bases and the J gene lost 4 bases, with 15 bases spanning the gap. The CDR3 loop spans 16 amino acids. CDR3 sequence (DNA): TGTGCCAGCAGTGAAGCGCGCGTCAGGGCGGGCTATGGCTACACCTTC. Residues: CASSEARVRAGYGYTF.

The chain employs TRBV7-8 and TRBJ2-7; D gene unclear. Germline CDR1 is SGHVS and CDR2 is FQNEAQ. The CDR3 has 12 amino acids. Between the trimmed V and J ends, which lost 0 bases and 4 bases, there was a span of 4 bases. The CDR3 loop reads CASSLAFYEQYF. CDR3 in DNA: TGTGCCAGCAGCTTAGCGTTTTACGAGCAGTACTTC.

This rearrangement joins TRBV6-6 to TRBJ1-2; a weak D match, TRBD1 (6 bases). The V end was cut by 2 bases, the J end by 4 bases, with 11 bases between. Germline V CDR1 and CDR2: MNHNY, SVGAGI (reference sequence). CDR3 length equals 14 residues. The CDR3 coding sequence is TGTGCCAGCAGTTACCTCAGGGGACCCTATGGCTACACCTTC. This sequence encodes CASSYLRGPYGYTF.

This clone was picked up a small number of times. The CDR3 here is CAWSHGGHMNTEAFF. CDR3 coding DNA: TGTGCCTGGAGCCATGGGGGACATATGAACACTGAAGCTTTCTTT. This chain connects TRBV30 to TRBJ1-1; D is perhaps TRBD1 (6 bases). The CDR3 runs 15 residues. Germline V gives CDR1 GTSNPN, CDR2 SVGIG (reference sequence). Trimming pared 3 bases from V and 0 bases from J, leaving 14 bases between.

This rearrangement joins TRBV7-2 to TRBJ2-3; 7 bases map to TRBD2. V lost 5 bases to trimming and J lost 8 bases; unmatched junction nucleotides: 4. Germline CDR1 SGHTA, CDR2 FQGNSA. This CDR3 region has 12 residues. CDR3 protein: CASSQGGSTQYF. The CDR3 nucleotides are TGTGCCAGCAGCCAAGGCGGGAGTACGCAGTATTTT.

The rearrangement uses TRBV7-2 and TRBJ2-5, with 8 bases fitting TRBD1. The CDR3 extends over 13 amino acids. Germline trimming cut 6 bases from V and 4 bases from J; bases unmatched to any gene: 4. Looked up from germline, CDR1 is SGHTA and CDR2 is FQGNSA. The CDR3 coding sequence is TGTGCCAGCAGGGGGACAGGTCTAGAGACCCAGTACTTC. This sequence encodes CASRGTGLETQYF.

The chain joins TRBV30 to TRBJ1-2; 9 bases are shared with TRBD1. Germline trimming cut 1 base from V and 4 bases from J; bases unmatched to any gene: 4. CDR1 is GTSNPN, CDR2 SVGIG, per germline (reference sequence). This CDR3 contains 14 residues. The CDR3 sequence is CAWSGQGVGYGYTF. CDR3 DNA sequence: TGTGCCTGGAGTGGACAGGGGGTCGGCTATGGCTACACCTTC. The full variable domain, in which reference TRBV30 and TRBJ1-2 provide the parts outside the CDR3, is SQTIHQWPATLVQPVGSPLSLECTVEGTSNPNLYWYRQAAGRGLQLLFYSVGIGQISSEVPQNLSASRPQDRQFILSSKKLLLSDSGFYLCAWSGQGVGYGYTFGSGTRLTVV.

The V and J genes are TRBV10-3 and TRBJ2-3; 15 nucleotides line up with TRBD2. Germline V gene sequence: CDR1 ENHRY, CDR2 SYGVKD. This CDR3 region has 17 residues. V dropped 6 bases and J dropped 0; count of bases not matched to a gene: 4. The CDR3 DNA follows: TGTGCCATCAGAGGACTAGCGGGAGGGTATAGCACAGATACGCAGTATTTT. It codes for CAIRGLAGGYSTDTQYF.

This sequence joins TRBV5-4 and TRBJ2-2, with D uncertain. V lost 1 base and J 5 bases, leaving 9 bases between the germline ends. There are 14 residues in the CDR3. CDR1 is SGHNT, CDR2 YYREEE, per germline (reference sequence). CDR3 amino acids: CASSLLGGTGELFF. The CDR3 DNA sequence: TGTGCCAGCAGCTTGTTGGGTGGGACCGGGGAGCTGTTTTTT.